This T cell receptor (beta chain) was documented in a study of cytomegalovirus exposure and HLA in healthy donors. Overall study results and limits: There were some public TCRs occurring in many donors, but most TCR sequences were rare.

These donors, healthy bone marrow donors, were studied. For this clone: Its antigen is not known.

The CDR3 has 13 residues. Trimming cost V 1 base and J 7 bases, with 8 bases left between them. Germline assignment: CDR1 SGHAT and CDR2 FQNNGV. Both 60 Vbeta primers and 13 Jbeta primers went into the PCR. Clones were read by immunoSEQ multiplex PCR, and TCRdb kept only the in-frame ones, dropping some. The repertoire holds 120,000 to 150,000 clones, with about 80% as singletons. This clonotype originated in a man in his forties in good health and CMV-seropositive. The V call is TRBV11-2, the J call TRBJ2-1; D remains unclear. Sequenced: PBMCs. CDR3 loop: CASSLAGPNEQFF. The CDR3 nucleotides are TGTGCCAGCAGCTTAGCGGGTCCAAATGAGCAGTTCTTC.